One and the same sample provided the 32 T cell receptor beta chains below, sequenced in a study of T cells in Graves' hyperthyroidism and ophthalmopathy. Using RNA transcripts as the source, TCR beta CDR3 regions were amplified. The HTBI set primed first-round TCR CDR3 RT-PCR. TCRdb redid the calling of the multiplex PCR reads with MiXCR, one entry per CDR3 protein. The sample shows 130,000 to 150,000 distinct CDR3 sequences, around 21% of them seen only once. Input material: blood. The receptors stem from a woman aged 45-59 years with Graves' hyperthyroidism that later progressed to Graves' ophthalmopathy.

This chain links TRBV29-1 with TRBJ2-4; D is uncertain. The length of the CDR3 is 13 residues. V was shortened by 6 bases and J by 0 bases, with 9 bases between the two germline ends. Germline CDR1 is SQVTM and CDR2 is ANQGSEA. CDR3 sequence reads: CSVRPIAKNIQYF. The CDR3 coding sequence is TGCAGCGTACGTCCCATAGCCAAAAACATTCAGTACTTC. The variable domain in full, with the rest retrieved from reference TRBV29-1 and TRBJ2-4, is SAVISQKPSRDICQRGTSLTIQCQVDSQVTMMFWYRQQPGQSLTLIATANQGSEATYESGFVIDKFPISRPNLTFSTLTVSNMSPEDSSIYLCSVRPIAKNIQYFGAGTRLSVL.

This chain joins TRBV7-2 and TRBJ1-3; D is unresolved. The length of the CDR3 is 16 residues. CDR1 is SGHTA, CDR2 FQGNSA, per germline. V was pared by 5 bases and J by 2 bases, with 16 bases between. The CDR3 nucleotides read TGTGCCAGCAGCACTAGAAGCGGGATAGCTGGAAACACCATATATTTT. Residues: CASSTRSGIAGNTIYF.

This clonotype was found many times. The rearrangement links TRBV7-9 to TRBJ1-2; tentatively, D is TRBD1 (6 bases). There are 11 residues in the CDR3. Germline lookup yields CDR1 SEHNR and CDR2 FQNEAQ (reference sequence). The V end was cut by 5 bases, the J end by 6 bases, with 7 bases between. The CDR3 loop is CASSRQDGYTF. As DNA, the CDR3 is TGTGCCAGCAGCAGACAGGATGGCTACACCTTC.

This clonotype was seen repeatedly, ten times or more. The chain uses TRBV30 and TRBJ1-1; TRBD1 is a possible D gene (6 bases). V gave up 0 bases and J gave up 1 base, with 15 bases separating them. CDR1 is GTSNPN and CDR2 is SVGIG in the germline V gene (reference sequence). The CDR3 spans 16 residues. CDR3: CAWSVRRGLENTEAFF. CDR3 nucleotides: TGTGCCTGGAGTGTACGTCGGGGGCTCGAGAACACTGAAGCTTTCTTT.

This clonotype was recorded a few times. V is TRBV29-1 and J is TRBJ2-7; tentative D call: TRBD1 (6 bases). The CDR3 runs to 11 residues. V was clipped by 7 bases and J by 5 bases, with 12 bases between them. The germline V gene has CDR1 SQVTM and CDR2 ANQGSEA. CDR3 in amino acids: CSGTVGDEQYF. In DNA form, the CDR3 reads TGCAGCGGGACAGTAGGCGACGAGCAGTACTTC.

V is TRBV25-1 and J is TRBJ2-7, with a possible D match to TRBD1 (6 bases). Germline CDR1 MGHDK, CDR2 SYGVNS. Trimming shortened V by 4 bases and J by 3 bases, and 19 bases separated the two germline ends. CDR3 length: 16 residues. In DNA, the CDR3 is TGTGCCAGCAGTGCCGGGGACACCGACTGGGGCTACGAGCAGTACTTC. Residues: CASSAGDTDWGYEQYF.

The V call is TRBV27, the J call TRBJ2-5, with TRBD1 matching 7 bases. J gave up 7 bases and V 6 bases, and 5 bases lay outside the gene matches. The length of the CDR3 is 12 residues. In germline, CDR1 is MNHEY, CDR2 SMNVEV (reference sequence). CDR3 sequence reads: CASSYRQGTQYF. The CDR3 DNA reads as TGTGCCAGCAGCTATAGACAGGGGACCCAGTACTTC.

This clonotype has more than one count but fewer than ten. V usage is TRBV7-2 and J usage is TRBJ2-1, with 12 bases that match TRBD2. V lost 2 bases, J lost 0 bases, and 11 bases stayed unmatched. From germline, CDR1 is SGHTA and CDR2 FQGNSA. The CDR3 spans 20 residues. Here the CDR3 DNA reads TGTGCCAGCAGCTTAAAGGGGGGACTAGCGGGTATGAGCTCCTACAATGAGCAGTTCTTC. Translation gives CASSLKGGLAGMSSYNEQFF.

There are many counts of this clonotype. The rearrangement joins TRBV29-1 to TRBJ1-2, with D tentatively TRBD1 (6 bases). This CDR3 contains 11 residues. V lost 5 bases and J lost 8, with 12 bases in between. Germline values: CDR1 SQVTM, CDR2 ANQGSEA. The CDR3 DNA reads as TGCAGCGTTCTTACAGGGTTGGGCTACACCTTC. Protein: CSVLTGLGYTF. Complete variable domain (other parts from reference TRBV29-1 and TRBJ1-2): SAVISQKPSRDICQRGTSLTIQCQVDSQVTMMFWYRQQPGQSLTLIATANQGSEATYESGFVIDKFPISRPNLTFSTLTVSNMSPEDSSIYLCSVLTGLGYTFGSGTRLTVV.

This clonotype appeared a few times. The V and J genes are TRBV14 and TRBJ1-2; possible D gene TRBD1, 5 bases. The CDR3 runs 14 residues. Germline CDR1 SGHDN, CDR2 FVKESK. Trimming removed 3 bases at V and 8 bases at J, with 16 bases between. CDR3: CASSHPSKGRGYTF. The CDR3, as DNA: TGTGCCAGCAGCCATCCCTCAAAGGGACGGGGCTACACCTTC.

In its sample, this clonotype was seen a few times. V is TRBV20-1 and J is TRBJ2-5; tentatively, D is TRBD1 (5 bases). Trimming cost V 0 bases and J 2 bases, with 10 bases left between them. The CDR3 runs 14 residues. Germline V lookup: CDR1 DFQATT, CDR2 SNEGSKA (reference sequence). For the CDR3, the DNA is TGCAGTGCTAGAGATTGGACACAACAAGAGACCCAGTACTTC. Translating gives CSARDWTQQETQYF.

The table lists this clonotype with many counts. The chain joins TRBV10-3 to TRBJ2-2; D gene uncertain. CDR3 length equals 11 residues. Trimming pared 6 bases from V and 8 bases from J, leaving 7 bases between. Per germline, CDR1 ENHRY and CDR2 SYGVKD. CDR3 coding DNA: TGTGCCATCAGCTTAGGAGGGGAGCTGTTTTTT. It encodes CAISLGGELFF.

There are many counts of this clonotype. The chain has TRBV30 and TRBJ1-2; D is unresolved. The CDR3 totals 14 residues. Germline values: CDR1 GTSNPN, CDR2 SVGIG (reference sequence). Between the trimmed V and J ends, which lost 3 bases and 5 bases, there was a span of 16 bases. CDR3 protein: CAWRLPGSWYGYTF. DNA of the CDR3: TGTGCCTGGAGACTGCCTGGGTCCTGGTATGGCTACACCTTC.

This chain joins TRBV20-1 and TRBJ1-2, with a possible D match to TRBD1 (6 bases). Deletions cut 6 bases from V and 8 bases from J, with 16 bases between. The germline V gene has CDR1 DFQATT and CDR2 SNEGSKA (reference sequence). This CDR3 is 12 amino acids long. As DNA, the CDR3 is TGCAGTGCCACGCGACAGGTGGAGGGCTACACCTTC. Translating gives CSATRQVEGYTF.

This clonotype was seen a handful of times. The J gene is TRBJ1-2, the V gene TRBV28; 7 nucleotides align to TRBD1. CDR3 length: 13 amino acids. Germline CDR1 MDHEN, CDR2 SYDVKM. J was trimmed by 3 bases and V by 8 bases; bases with no gene match: 6. CDR3 sequence reads: CASLGGFDYGYTF. The CDR3 DNA reads as TGTGCCAGCCTAGGGGGCTTCGACTATGGCTACACCTTC.

V and J are TRBV10-2 and TRBJ2-2, with 7 bases that match TRBD1. The V segment lost 5 bases and the J segment 6 bases; nucleotides outside the gene matches: 12. From germline, CDR1 is WSHSY and CDR2 SAAADI. The CDR3 length is 16 residues. Written as DNA, the CDR3 is TGCGCCAGCAGTTATACCGGGACAGTGGGGGCCGGGGAGCTGTTTTTT. Residues: CASSYTGTVGAGELFF.

There are many counts of this clonotype. The chain couples TRBV5-1 to TRBJ1-1, with 7 bases that match TRBD1. With 5 bases clipped from V and 0 bases from J, the junction kept 4 bases outside the gene matches. Germline V gives CDR1 SGHRS, CDR2 YFSETQ. The CDR3 has 14 amino acids. The CDR3 DNA reads TGCGCCAGCAGACCGACAGGGATGAACACTGAAGCTTTCTTT. This codes for CASRPTGMNTEAFF.

The table lists this clonotype with many counts. The chain recombines TRBV18 with TRBJ1-2; D unresolved. This CDR3 has 15 residues. Looked up from germline, CDR1 is KGHSH and CDR2 is LQKENI. V lost 4 bases to trimming and J lost 0 bases, with 12 bases between them. The CDR3 reads CASSRGSDPNYGYTF. The CDR3 DNA reads TGTGCCAGCTCACGTGGCTCGGATCCTAACTATGGCTACACCTTC.

This clonotype appeared a few times. V is TRBV9 and J is TRBJ2-1; 7 nucleotides line up with TRBD2. V gave up 0 bases and J gave up 3 bases; unmatched junction bases: 3. Per the germline V gene, CDR1 is SGDLS and CDR2 is YYNGEE. This CDR3 contains 15 residues. The CDR3 spells CASSVVAGDYNEQFF. The CDR3 DNA reads TGTGCCAGCAGCGTAGTTGCGGGGGACTACAATGAGCAGTTCTTC.

The CDR3 nucleotides are TGTGCCAGCTCACCGTCGGCGGGAGGGCACTACGAGCAGTACTTC. Residues: CASSPSAGGHYEQYF. The rearrangement links TRBV18 to TRBJ2-7; TRBD2 agrees at 9 bases. CDR1 and CDR2 (germline): KGHSH, LQKENI. The trim removed 3 bases at V and 3 bases at J, leaving 6 bases unmatched. This CDR3 has 15 amino acids.

This clonotype has a handful of counts. This may arise from a read error, as a much more abundant clone is one base away. This sequence joins TRBV11-2 and TRBJ2-5; the match to TRBD2 covers 9 bases. Germline V lookup: CDR1 SGHAT, CDR2 FQNNGV. The CDR3 runs to 15 residues. Trimming cost V 5 bases and J 1 base; bases outside gene matches: 5. DNA for the CDR3: TGTGCCAGCAGCAGTAGCGGGAGTTGCCAAGAGACCCAGTACTTC. It is translated as CASSSSGSCQETQYF.

This clonotype was seen repeatedly, ten times or more. This rearrangement joins TRBV20-1 to TRBJ2-7; 8 bases are shared with TRBD2. Trimming cost V 7 bases and J 6 bases; bases outside gene matches: 14. The CDR3 has 14 amino acids. Germline CDR1 and CDR2: DFQATT and SNEGSKA (reference sequence). CDR3 sequence (DNA): TGCAGTGGAGTCGCCGGGACTAGTGTACCCGAGCAGTACTTC. Amino acids: CSGVAGTSVPEQYF.

This chain uses TRBV20-1 with TRBJ1-5; maybe TRBD1 (5 bases). The CDR3 covers 14 residues. V shed 3 bases and J shed 4 bases, with 13 bases lying between them. CDR1 is DFQATT, CDR2 SNEGSKA, per germline (reference sequence). The CDR3 DNA sequence: TGCAGTGCTAGCCCCGACAGAATGAATCAGCCCCAGCATTTT. Translating it yields CSASPDRMNQPQHF.

The chain employs TRBV20-1 and TRBJ1-6, with TRBD1 as a possible D gene (5 bases). The CDR3 runs 15 residues. V was clipped by 4 bases and J by 9 bases, with 19 bases between them. Looked up from germline, CDR1 is DFQATT and CDR2 is SNEGSKA (reference sequence). The CDR3 region is CSAITGAGGSSPLHF. In DNA form, the CDR3 reads TGCAGTGCTATTACAGGCGCGGGGGGGAGTTCACCCCTCCACTTT.

The table lists this clonotype with many counts. V is TRBV27 and J is TRBJ2-7, with D perhaps matching TRBD1 (6 bases). The V end lost 2 bases, the J end lost 2 bases, and 13 bases lay between the germline ends. Germline V gene lookup returns CDR1 MNHEY and CDR2 SMNVEV (reference sequence). This CDR3 region has 15 residues. CDR3 sequence (DNA): TGTGCCAGCAGTTTAGAGACCGGGACAACCTACGAGCAGTACTTC. This codes for CASSLETGTTYEQYF.

This clonotype was picked up a small number of times. V and J are TRBV3-1 and TRBJ2-5; D unresolved. The V and J ends lost 0 bases and 1 base respectively, with 15 bases between them. This CDR3 comprises 17 residues. Per germline, CDR1 LGHDT and CDR2 YNNKEL (reference sequence). The CDR3 nucleotides read TGTGCCAGCAGCCAAGATCATGTAAAGTGGGGCCAAGAGACCCAGTACTTC. Translation: CASSQDHVKWGQETQYF.

This clonotype has a handful of counts. The gene calls are TRBV18 and TRBJ1-4, with unresolved D. V lost 0 bases, J lost 5 bases, and 13 bases lay in between. From germline, CDR1 is KGHSH and CDR2 LQKENI. The CDR3 has 16 amino acids. CDR3 bases: TGTGCCAGCTCACCACCGTGGGCCCTCGAAAATGAAAAACTGTTTTTT. Protein: CASSPPWALENEKLFF.

This clonotype was picked up many times. The chain joins TRBV2 to TRBJ1-3, with 7 bases aligning to TRBD1. Germline loops: CDR1 SNHLY, CDR2 FYNNEI. J lost 2 bases, V lost 7 bases, and 8 bases had no gene match. The CDR3 runs 15 residues. The CDR3 spells CASTIRQGTGNTIYF. CDR3 sequence (DNA): TGTGCCAGCACCATCCGACAGGGCACTGGAAACACCATATATTTT.

Comments on this clonotype: With a much larger clone just one base away, this may be a read error. CDR3: CASSHDRGNNEQFF. The CDR3 DNA reads as TGTGCCAGCAGCCACGACAGGGGGAACAATGAGCAGTTCTTC. The chain recombines TRBV3-1 with TRBJ2-1, with 9 bases identical to TRBD1. Germline loops: CDR1 LGHDT, CDR2 YNNKEL (reference sequence). The CDR3 is 14 residues long. V shed 3 bases, J shed 5 bases, and the junction held 2 bases outside the gene matches.

The rearrangement joins TRBV5-6 to TRBJ2-6; D unresolved. The CDR3 has 16 amino acids. The germline V gene encodes CDR1 SGHDT and CDR2 YYEEEE. Trimming took off 0 bases at V and 0 bases at J, with 7 bases between the two ends. This CDR3 reads CASSLGVISGANVLTF. CDR3 in DNA: TGTGCCAGCAGCTTGGGTGTAATCTCTGGGGCCAACGTCCTGACTTTC.

The table lists this clonotype with many counts. This chain connects TRBV28 to TRBJ2-1; D perhaps matches TRBD2 (5 bases). The V gene's germline CDR1 is MDHEN and CDR2 SYDVKM. The CDR3 runs 12 residues. Trimming removed 6 bases at V and 5 bases at J, with 8 bases between. CDR3 protein: CASREENNEQFF. In DNA form, the CDR3 reads TGTGCCAGCAGGGAGGAAAACAATGAGCAGTTCTTC.

The table lists this clonotype with many counts. V gene TRBV28 combines with J gene TRBJ1-2, with D perhaps TRBD1 (5 bases). The CDR3 is 11 residues long. Germline loops: CDR1 MDHEN, CDR2 SYDVKM. V gave up 4 bases and J gave up 7 bases, with 7 bases separating them. Written as DNA, the CDR3 is TGTGCCAGCAGTTGGAGGGGTGGCTACACCTTC. This encodes CASSWRGGYTF.